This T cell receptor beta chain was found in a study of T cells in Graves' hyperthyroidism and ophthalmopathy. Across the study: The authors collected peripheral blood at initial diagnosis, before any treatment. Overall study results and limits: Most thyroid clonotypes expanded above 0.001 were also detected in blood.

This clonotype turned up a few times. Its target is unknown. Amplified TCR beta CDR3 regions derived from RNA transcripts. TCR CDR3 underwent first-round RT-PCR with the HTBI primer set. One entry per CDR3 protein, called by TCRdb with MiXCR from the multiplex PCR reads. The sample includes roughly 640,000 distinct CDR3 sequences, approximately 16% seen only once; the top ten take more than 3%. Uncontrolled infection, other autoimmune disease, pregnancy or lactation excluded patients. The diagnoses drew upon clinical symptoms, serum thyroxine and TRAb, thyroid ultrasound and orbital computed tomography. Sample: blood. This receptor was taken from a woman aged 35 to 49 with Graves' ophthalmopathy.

The CDR3 loop is CSAGGGSMVTEAFF. The CDR3 DNA is TGCAGCGCGGGGGGGGGATCTATGGTGACTGAAGCTTTCTTT. This rearrangement joins TRBV29-1 to TRBJ1-1; maybe TRBD1 (5 bases). The CDR3 length is 14 residues. Germline V CDR1 and CDR2: SQVTM, ANQGSEA. The V gene lost 7 bases and the J gene lost 5 bases, with 20 bases spanning the gap. Full variable domain (rest looked up from reference TRBV29-1 and TRBJ1-1): SAVISQKPSRDICQRGTSLTIQCQVDSQVTMMFWYRQQPGQSLTLIATANQGSEATYESGFVIDKFPISRPNLTFSTLTVSNMSPEDSSIYLCSAGGGSMVTEAFFGQGTRLTVV.